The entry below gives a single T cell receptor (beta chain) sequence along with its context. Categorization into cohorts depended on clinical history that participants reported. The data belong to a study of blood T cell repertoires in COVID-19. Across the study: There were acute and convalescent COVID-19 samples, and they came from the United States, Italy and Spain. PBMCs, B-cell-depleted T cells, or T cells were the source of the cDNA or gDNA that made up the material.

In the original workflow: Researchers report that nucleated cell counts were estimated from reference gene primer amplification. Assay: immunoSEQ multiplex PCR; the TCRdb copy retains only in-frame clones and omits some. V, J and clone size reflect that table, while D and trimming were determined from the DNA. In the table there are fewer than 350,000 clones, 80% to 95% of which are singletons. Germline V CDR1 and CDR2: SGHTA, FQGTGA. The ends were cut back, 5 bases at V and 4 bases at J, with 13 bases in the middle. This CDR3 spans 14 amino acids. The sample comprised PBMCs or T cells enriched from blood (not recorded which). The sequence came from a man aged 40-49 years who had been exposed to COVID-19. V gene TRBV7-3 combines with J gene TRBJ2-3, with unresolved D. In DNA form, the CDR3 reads TGTGCCAGCAGCAAGTACAGTGGTGCAGATACGCAGTATTTT. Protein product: CASSKYSGADTQYF.